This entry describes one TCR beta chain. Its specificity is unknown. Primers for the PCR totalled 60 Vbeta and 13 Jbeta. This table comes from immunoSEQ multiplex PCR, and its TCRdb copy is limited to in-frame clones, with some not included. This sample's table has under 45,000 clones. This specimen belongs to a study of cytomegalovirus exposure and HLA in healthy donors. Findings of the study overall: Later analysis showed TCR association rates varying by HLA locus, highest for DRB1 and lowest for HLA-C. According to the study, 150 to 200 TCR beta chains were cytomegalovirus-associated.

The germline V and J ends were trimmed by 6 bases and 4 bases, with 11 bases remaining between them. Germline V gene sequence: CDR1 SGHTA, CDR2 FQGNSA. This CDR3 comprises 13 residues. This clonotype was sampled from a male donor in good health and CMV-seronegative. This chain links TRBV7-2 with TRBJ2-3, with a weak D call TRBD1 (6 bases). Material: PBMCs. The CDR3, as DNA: TGTGCCAGCAGAGTGAAGGGGGCAGATACGCAGTATTTT. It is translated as CASRVKGADTQYF.